This entry is about one T cell receptor beta chain. Antigen: not known. This entry belongs to a study of cytomegalovirus exposure and HLA in healthy donors. Across the study: Of all 400 or so donors who were genotyped, roughly 85% belonged to the Caucasian-associated ancestry cluster. Study-level points and caveats: Most TCR sequences were uncommon, yet certain public TCRs appeared in many donors. The presence/absence work took it that sequencing depth was about the same across donors.

In the PCR, 60 Vbeta and 13 Jbeta primers were used. Using immunoSEQ multiplex PCR, the repertoire was profiled, and TCRdb retains in-frame clones only, with some absent. The table has around 100,000 clones, approximately 71% seen once. V shed 6 bases and J 2 bases; nucleotides not matched to a gene: 10. CDR3 length equals 18 residues. Germline CDR1 and CDR2: ENHRY and SYGVKD. This receptor was obtained from a male donor in good health and CMV-seropositive. This chain uses TRBV10-3 with TRBJ2-1; 13 bases fit TRBD2. What was sequenced was PBMCs. CDR3 nucleotides: TGTGCCATCAGGGGCACTAGCGGGAGGGCCGTCGCCTACAATGAGCAGTTCTTC. Protein: CAIRGTSGRAVAYNEQFF.